The T cell receptor (beta chain) described here comes from a study of T cell responses to AZD1222 COVID-19 vaccine. The table came from immunoSEQ multiplex PCR; TCRdb's copy has only in-frame clones and leaves some out. The data hold under 200,000 clones, with roughly 90% observed a single time. This CDR3 contains 19 residues. V shed 1 base and J shed 0 bases, with 16 bases lying between them. Per the germline V gene, CDR1 is SGHAT and CDR2 is FQNNGV. V usage is TRBV11-2 and J usage is TRBJ2-6; D may be TRBD1 (5 bases). The clonotype comes from an adult in good health. The sequencing here drew on peripheral blood, taken on day 0 of AZD1222 vaccination. CDR3: CASSLGAGNFYSGANVLTF. In DNA form, the CDR3 reads TGTGCCAGCAGCTTAGGGGCAGGGAACTTTTACTCTGGGGCCAACGTCCTGACTTTC.